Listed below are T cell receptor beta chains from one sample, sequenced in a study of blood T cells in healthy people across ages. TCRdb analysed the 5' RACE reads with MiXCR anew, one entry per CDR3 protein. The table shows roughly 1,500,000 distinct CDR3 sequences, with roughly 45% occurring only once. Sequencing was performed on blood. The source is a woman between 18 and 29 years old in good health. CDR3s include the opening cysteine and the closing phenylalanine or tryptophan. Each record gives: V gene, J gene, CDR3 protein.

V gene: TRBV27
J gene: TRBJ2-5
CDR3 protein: CASGAKTSQETQYF

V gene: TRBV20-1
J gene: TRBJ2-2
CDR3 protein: CSARVFTGELFF

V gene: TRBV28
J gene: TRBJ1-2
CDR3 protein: CASRPTLLGHLLYGYTF

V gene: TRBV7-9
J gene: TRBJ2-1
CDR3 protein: CSRALYNEQFF

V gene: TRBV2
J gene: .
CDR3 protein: CASRQGGVIQYF

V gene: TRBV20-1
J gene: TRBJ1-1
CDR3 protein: CSAPSGTEAFF

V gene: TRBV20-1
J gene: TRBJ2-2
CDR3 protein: CSAFPVDLPGGLNTGELFF

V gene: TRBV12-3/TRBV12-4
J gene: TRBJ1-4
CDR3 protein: CASSFGRNEKLFF

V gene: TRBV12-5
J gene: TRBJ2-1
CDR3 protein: CASGSSGGYNEQFF

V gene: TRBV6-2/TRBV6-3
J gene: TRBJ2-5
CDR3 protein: CASRSDREWETQYF

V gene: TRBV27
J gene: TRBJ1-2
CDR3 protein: CASSLWAGGDYGYTF

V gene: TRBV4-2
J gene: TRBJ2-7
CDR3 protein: CASSQELPSRDRQYF

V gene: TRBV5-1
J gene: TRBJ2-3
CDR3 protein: CASSFGGGATDTQYF

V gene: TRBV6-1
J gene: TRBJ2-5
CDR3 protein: CASGLGSYNEQYF

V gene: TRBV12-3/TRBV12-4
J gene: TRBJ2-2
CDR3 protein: CASTQSGITGELFF

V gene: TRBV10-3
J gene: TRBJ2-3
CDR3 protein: CAISGGFAGDTQYF

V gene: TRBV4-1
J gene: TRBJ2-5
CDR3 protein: CASSQEIGSGDLIKETQYF

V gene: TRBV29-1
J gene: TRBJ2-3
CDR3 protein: CSVEGASGVPTDTQYF

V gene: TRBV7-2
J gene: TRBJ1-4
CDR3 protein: CASSSEGFEGEKLFF

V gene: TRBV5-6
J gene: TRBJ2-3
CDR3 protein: CASSTGLAGGTAGTQYF

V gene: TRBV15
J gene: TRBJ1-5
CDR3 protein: CATSSGGFQPQHF

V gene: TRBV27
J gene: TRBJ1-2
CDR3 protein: CASSDLGQILNYGYTF

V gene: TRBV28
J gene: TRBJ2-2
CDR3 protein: CASSQRYRTILNTGELFF